This T cell receptor (beta chain) was identified during a study of regulatory T cells in long-lasting Graves disease. Both iRepertoire HTBI primers and Arm-PCR of CDR3 regions were used to build the TCR beta libraries. TCRdb re-analysed the multiplex PCR reads in MiXCR, keeping a single row per CDR3 protein. This table holds 200,000 to 250,000 distinct CDR3 sequences, around 21% found once. The V end was cut by 0 bases, the J end by 1 base, with 5 bases between. The CDR3 consists of 15 residues. The germline V gene has CDR1 SGHKS and CDR2 YYEKEE (reference sequence). Time point meaning: newly diagnosed GD, antithyroid drugs for less than 3 months. The TCR library was made from RNA that had been extracted from PBMCs in TRIzol.

The chain couples TRBV5-5 to TRBJ2-6, with D hard to call. The receptor comes from a female donor with Graves disease. The sequencing used peripheral blood mononuclear cells (PBMCs), collected at new diagnosis, from a patient treated with antithyroid drugs. CDR3 sequence: CASSLGFSGANVLTF. The DNA for the CDR3 is TGTGCCAGCAGCTTGGGGTTTTCTGGGGCCAACGTCCTGACTTTC.